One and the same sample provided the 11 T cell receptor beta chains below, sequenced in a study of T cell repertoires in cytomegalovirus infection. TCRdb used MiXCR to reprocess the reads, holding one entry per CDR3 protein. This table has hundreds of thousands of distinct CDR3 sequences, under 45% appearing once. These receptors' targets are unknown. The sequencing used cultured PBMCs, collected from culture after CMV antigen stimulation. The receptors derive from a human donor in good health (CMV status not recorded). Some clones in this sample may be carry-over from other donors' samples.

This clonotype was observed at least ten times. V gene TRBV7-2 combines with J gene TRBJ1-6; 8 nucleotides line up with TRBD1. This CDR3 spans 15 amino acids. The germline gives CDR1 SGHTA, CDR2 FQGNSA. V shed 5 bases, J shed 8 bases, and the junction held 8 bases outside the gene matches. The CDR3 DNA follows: TGTGCCAGCAGCGACCTTCAGGGGGCGGATTCACCCCTCCACTTT. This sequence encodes CASSDLQGADSPLHF.

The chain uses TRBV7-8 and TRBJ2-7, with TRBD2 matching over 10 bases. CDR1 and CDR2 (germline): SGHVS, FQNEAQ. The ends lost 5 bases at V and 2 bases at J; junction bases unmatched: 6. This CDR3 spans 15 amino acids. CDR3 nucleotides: TGTGCCAGCAGCCAGCTAGCGGGAGAGACCTACGAGCAGTACTTC. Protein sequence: CASSQLAGETYEQYF.

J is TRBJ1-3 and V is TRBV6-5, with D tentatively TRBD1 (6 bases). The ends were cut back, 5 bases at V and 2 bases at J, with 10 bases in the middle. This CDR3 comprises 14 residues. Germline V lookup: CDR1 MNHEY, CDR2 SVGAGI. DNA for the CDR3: TGTGCCAGCAGTATCGCAGGGGCTGGAAACACCATATATTTT. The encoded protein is CASSIAGAGNTIYF.

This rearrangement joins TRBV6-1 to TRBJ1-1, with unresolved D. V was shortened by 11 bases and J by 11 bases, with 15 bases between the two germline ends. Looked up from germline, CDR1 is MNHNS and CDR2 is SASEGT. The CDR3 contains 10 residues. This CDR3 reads CAVTTSAAFF. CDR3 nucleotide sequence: TGTGCCGTAACTACTTCGGCCGCTTTCTTT.

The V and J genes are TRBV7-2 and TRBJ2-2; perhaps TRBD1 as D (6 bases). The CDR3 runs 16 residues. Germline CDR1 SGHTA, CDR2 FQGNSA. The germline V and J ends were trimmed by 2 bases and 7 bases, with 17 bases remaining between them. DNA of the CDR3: TGTGCCAGCAGCTTAACGTCGACCATAGGGGGCGGGGAGCTGTTTTTT. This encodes CASSLTSTIGGGELFF.

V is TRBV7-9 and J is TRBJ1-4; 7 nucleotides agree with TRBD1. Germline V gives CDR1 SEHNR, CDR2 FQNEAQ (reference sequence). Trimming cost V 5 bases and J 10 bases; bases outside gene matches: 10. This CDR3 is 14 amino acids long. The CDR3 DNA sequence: TGTGCCAGCAGCGACCGACAGGGTAGTGGAAAACTGTTTTTT. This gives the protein CASSDRQGSGKLFF.

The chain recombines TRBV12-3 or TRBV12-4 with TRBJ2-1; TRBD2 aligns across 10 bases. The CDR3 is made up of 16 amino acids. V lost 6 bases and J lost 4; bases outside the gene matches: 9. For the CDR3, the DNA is TGTGCCAGCAGCTCCATTCTAGCGGGGGCTTACAATGAGCAGTTCTTC. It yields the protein CASSSILAGAYNEQFF.

CDR3: CASSLAGVGGDTQYF. CDR3 DNA sequence: TGTGCCAGCAGCTTAGCAGGGGTGGGGGGAGATACGCAGTATTTT. The chain links TRBV7-2 to TRBJ2-3; TRBD2 is a possible D gene (6 bases). Germline values: CDR1 SGHTA, CDR2 FQGNSA. The length of the CDR3 is 15 residues. V lost 0 bases and J lost 5, with 12 bases in between.

CDR3 bases: TGTGCCAGCAGCGCCAGGGGGGGGGCGAGGGAAAAACTGTTTTTT. Translating gives CASSARGGAREKLFF. This chain connects TRBV7-2 to TRBJ1-4; TRBD1 aligns across 7 bases. This CDR3 has 15 residues. The germline V gene has CDR1 SGHTA and CDR2 FQGNSA. V lost 5 bases to trimming and J lost 8 bases; unmatched junction nucleotides: 11.

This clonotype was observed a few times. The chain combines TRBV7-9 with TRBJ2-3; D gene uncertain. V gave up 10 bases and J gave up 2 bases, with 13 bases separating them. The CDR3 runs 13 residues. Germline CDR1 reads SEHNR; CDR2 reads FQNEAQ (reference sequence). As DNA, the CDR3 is TGTGCCACCCTGGGTGCGGCCACAGATACGCAGTATTTT. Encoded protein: CATLGAATDTQYF.

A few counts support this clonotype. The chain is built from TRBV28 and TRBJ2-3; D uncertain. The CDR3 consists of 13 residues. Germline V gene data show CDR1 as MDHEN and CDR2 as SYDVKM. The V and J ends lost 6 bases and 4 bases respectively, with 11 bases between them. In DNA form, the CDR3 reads TGTGCCAGCAGCAACGGTGGGGCAGATACGCAGTATTTT. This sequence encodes CASSNGGADTQYF.